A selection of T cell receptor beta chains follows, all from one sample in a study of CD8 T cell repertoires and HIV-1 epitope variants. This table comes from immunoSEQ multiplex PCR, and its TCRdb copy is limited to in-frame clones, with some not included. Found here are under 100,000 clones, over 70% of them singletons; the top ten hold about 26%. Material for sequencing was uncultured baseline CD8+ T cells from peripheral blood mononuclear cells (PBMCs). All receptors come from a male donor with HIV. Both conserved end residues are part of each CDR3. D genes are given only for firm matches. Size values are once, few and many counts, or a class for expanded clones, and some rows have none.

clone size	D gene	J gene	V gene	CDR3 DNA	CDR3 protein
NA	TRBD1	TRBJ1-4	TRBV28	TGTGCCAGCAGTGAAGACAGGGGCAATGAAAAACTGTTTTTT	CASSEDRGNEKLFF
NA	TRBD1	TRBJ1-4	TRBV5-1	TGCGCCAGCAGCCTGGGACAGACCGGTGGGGGTGGTGAAAAACTGTTTTTT	CASSLGQTGGGGEKLFF
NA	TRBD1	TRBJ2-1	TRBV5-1	TGCGCCAGCAGCTTGGCTCCCTCAGGGGGCAATGAGCAGTTCTTC	CASSLAPSGGNEQFF
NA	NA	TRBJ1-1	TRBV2	TGTGCCAGCAGTGAAATTCTGGGGGCAGGTCGGGCAGCTTTCTTT	CASSEILGAGRAAFF
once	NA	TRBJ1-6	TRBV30	TGTGCCTGGAGAAGGATGGGTTCACCCCTCCACTTT	CAWRRMGSPLHF
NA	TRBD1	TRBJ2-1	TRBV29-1	TGCAGCGGGGACGGGACAGGGGGGAGAAATGAGCAGTTCTTC	CSGDGTGGRNEQFF
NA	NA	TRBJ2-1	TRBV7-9	TGTGCCAGCAGCTTCTCTGGCTTCAATGAGCAGTTCTTC	CASSFSGFNEQFF
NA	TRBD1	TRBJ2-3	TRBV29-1	TGCAGCCTGGGACAGGCTTCCACAGATACGCAGTATTTT	CSLGQASTDTQYF
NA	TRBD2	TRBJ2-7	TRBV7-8	TGTGCCAGCAGCGGGGGACTAGCGGGCTACGAGCAGTACTTC	CASSGGLAGYEQYF
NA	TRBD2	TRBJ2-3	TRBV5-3	TGTGCCAGAAGCCTACATCATTGGGGGGGAATTCTAGATACGCAGTATTTT	CARSLHHWGGILDTQYF
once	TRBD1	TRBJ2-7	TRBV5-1	TGCGCCAGCAGCGTCGCGGGACAGGGAGCCTACGAGCAGTACTTC	CASSVAGQGAYEQYF
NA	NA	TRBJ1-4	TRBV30	TGTGCCTGGGACCGGGGGTCAACTAATGAAAAACTGTTTTTT	CAWDRGSTNEKLFF